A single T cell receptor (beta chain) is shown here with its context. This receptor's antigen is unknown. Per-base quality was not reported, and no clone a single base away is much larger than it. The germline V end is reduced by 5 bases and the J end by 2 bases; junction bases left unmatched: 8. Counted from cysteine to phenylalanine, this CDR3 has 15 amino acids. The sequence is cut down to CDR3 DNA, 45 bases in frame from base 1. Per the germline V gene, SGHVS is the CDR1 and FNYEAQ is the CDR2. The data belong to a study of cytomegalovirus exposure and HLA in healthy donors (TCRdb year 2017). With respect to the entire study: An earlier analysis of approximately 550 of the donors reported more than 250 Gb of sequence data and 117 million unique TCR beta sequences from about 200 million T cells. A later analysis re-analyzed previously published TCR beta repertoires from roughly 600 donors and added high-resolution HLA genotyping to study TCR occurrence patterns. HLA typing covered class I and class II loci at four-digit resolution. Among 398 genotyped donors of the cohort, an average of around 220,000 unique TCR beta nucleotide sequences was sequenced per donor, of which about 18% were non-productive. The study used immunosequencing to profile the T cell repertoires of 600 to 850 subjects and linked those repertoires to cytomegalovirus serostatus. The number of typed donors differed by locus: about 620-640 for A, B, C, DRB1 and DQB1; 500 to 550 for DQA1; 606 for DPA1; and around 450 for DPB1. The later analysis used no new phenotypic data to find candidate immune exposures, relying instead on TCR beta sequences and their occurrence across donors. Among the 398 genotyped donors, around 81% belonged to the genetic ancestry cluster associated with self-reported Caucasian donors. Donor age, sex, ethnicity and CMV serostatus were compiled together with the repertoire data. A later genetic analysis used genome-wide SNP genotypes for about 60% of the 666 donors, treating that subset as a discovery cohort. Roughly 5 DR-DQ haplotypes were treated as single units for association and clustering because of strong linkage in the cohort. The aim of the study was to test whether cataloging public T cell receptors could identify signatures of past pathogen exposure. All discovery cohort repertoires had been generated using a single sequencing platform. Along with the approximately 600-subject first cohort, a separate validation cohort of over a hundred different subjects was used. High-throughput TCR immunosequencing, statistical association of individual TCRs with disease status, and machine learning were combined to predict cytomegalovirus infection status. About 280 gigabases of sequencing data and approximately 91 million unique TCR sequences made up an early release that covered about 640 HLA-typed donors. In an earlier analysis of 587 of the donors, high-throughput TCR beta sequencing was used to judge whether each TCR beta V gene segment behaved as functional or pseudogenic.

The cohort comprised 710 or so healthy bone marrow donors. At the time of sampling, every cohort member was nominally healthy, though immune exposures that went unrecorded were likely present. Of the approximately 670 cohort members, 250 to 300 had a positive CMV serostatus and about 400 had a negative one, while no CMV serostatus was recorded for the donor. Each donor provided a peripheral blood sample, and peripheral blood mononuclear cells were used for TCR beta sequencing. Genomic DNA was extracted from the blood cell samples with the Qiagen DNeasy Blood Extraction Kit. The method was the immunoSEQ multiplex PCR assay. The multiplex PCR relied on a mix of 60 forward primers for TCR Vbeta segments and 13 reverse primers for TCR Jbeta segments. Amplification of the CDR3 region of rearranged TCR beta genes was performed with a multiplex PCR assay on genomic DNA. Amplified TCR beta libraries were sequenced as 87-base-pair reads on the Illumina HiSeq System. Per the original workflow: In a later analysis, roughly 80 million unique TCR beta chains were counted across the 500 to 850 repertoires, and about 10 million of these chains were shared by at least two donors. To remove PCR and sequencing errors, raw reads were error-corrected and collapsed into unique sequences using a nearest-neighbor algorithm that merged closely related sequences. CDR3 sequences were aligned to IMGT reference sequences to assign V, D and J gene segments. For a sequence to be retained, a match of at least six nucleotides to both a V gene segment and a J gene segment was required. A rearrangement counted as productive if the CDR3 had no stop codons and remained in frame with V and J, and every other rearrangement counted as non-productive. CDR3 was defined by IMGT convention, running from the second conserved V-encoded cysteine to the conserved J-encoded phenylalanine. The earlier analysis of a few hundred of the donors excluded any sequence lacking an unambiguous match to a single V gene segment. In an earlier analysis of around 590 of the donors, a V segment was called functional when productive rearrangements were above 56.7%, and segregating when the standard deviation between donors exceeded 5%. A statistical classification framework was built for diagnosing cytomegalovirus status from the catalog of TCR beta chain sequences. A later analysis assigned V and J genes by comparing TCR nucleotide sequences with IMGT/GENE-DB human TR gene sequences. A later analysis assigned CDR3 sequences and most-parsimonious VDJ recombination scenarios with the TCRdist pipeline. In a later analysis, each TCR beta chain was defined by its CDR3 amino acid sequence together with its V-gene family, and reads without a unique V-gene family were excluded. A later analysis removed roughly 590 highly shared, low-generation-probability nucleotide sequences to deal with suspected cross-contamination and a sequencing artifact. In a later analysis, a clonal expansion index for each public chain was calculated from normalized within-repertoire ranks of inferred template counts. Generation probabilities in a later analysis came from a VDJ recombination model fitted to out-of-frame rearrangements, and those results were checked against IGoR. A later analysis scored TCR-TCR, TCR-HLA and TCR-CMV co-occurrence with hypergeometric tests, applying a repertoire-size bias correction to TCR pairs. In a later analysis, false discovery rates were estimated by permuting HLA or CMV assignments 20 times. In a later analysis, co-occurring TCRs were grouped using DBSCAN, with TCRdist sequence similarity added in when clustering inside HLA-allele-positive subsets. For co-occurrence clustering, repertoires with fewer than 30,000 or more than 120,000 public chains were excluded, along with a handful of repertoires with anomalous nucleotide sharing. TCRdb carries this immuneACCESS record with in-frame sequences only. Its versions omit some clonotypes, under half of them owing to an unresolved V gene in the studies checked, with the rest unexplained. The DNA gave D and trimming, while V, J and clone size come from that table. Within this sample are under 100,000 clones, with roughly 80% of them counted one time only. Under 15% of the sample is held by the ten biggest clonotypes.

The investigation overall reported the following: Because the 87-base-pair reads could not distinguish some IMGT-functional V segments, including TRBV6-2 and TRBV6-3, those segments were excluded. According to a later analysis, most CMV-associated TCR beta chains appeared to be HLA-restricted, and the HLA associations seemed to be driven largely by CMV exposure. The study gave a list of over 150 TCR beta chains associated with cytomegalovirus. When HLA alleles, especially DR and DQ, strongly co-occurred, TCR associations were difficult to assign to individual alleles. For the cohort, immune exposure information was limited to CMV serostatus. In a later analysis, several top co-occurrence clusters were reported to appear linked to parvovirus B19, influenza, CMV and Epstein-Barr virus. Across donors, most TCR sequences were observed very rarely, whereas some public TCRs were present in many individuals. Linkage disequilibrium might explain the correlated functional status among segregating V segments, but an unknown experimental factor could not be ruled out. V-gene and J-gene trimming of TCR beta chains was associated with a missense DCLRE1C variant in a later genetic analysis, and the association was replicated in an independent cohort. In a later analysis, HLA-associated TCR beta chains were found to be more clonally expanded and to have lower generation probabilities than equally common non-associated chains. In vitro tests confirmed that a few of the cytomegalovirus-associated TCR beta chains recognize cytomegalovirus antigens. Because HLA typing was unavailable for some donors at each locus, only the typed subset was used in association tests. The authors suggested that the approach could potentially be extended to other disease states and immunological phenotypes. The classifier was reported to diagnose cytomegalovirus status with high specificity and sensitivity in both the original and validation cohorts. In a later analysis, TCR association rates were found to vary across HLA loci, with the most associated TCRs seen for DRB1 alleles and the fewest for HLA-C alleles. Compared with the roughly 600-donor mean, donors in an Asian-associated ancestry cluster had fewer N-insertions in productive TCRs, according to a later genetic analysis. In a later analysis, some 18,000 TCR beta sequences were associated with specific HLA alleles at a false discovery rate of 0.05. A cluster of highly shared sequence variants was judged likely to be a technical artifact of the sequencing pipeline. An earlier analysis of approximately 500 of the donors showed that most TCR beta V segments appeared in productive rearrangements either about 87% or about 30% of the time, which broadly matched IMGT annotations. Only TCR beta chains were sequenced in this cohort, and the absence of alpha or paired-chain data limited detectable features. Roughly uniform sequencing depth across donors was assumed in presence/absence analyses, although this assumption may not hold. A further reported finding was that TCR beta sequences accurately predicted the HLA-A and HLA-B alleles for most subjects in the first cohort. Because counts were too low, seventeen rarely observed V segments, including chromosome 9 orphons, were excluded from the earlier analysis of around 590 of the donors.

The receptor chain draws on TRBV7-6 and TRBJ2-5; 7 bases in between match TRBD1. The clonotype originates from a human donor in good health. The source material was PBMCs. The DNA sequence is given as TGTGCCAGCAGCCCTCCGAACAGGGGACAAGAGACCCAGTACTTC. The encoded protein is CASSPPNRGQETQYF. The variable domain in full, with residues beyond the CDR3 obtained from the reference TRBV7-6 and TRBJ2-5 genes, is GAGVSQSPRYKVTKRGQDVALRCDPISGHVSLYWYRQALGQGPEFLTYFNYEAQQDKSGLPNDRFSAERPEGSISTLTIQRTEQRDSAMYRCASSPPNRGQETQYFGPGTRLLVL.